This TCR beta chain was found in a study of blood T cell repertoires in COVID-19. At the level of the study: Samples of COVID-19 (acute and convalescent) were obtained from the United States, Italy and Spain. In each case, the material was cDNA or gDNA derived from T cells, B-cell-depleted T cells, or PBMCs.

This clone came up a few times. V was clipped by 0 bases and J by 1 base, with 12 bases between them. This CDR3 contains 15 residues. Germline values: CDR1 GTSNPN, CDR2 SVGIG (reference sequence). Original analysis: Quantification of nucleated cells was approximated via reference gene primer amplification. Clones were sequenced by immunoSEQ multiplex PCR, and TCRdb holds only the in-frame ones, with some missing. From that table come the V and J calls and clone size; the DNA was used to work out D and trimming. The sample lists about 170,000 clones; around 82% were seen once. The sequence was obtained from a woman between 70 and 85 years old who had recovered from COVID-19. The chain links TRBV30 to TRBJ1-1; a possible D gene is TRBD1 (5 bases). The sample was peripheral blood. The CDR3 region has the DNA TGTGCCTGGAGTGTGGGGGGGGTCGGGAACACTGAAGCTTTCTTT. Translated: CAWSVGGVGNTEAFF.